The next 9 T cell receptor beta chains were all read from a single sample in a study of tumor-infiltrating lymphocytes in primary liver carcinoma. For each extraction, RNA and DNA were obtained together from around 20-30 mg of unsorted bulk tissue. From 450 to 550 ng total RNA, TCR beta cDNA was generated with a primer in the constant region. Library construction for TCR beta comprised three nested multiplex PCR rounds performed with slightly modified ARM-PCR. Both of the initial two PCR rounds ran for about 11 cycles and employed TRBV1-TRBV30 forward primers alongside a C-beta reverse primer. MiXCR was run by TCRdb on the multiplex PCR reads, yielding one entry per CDR3 protein. In the table there are more than 60,000 distinct CDR3 sequences, 55% to 75% of which are singletons. Sequencing was done on a sample of liver tumor tissue from sampling region 4. Subset indicated: tumor region T4, right-lateral pole. The receptors shown here come from a man aged 35 to 55 with primary liver carcinoma and hepatitis B virus infection.

Comments on this clonotype: A read error may produce the germline difference seen at one junction end. The gene calls are TRBV11-1 and TRBJ2-1; 7 bases map to TRBD2. The germline V gene encodes CDR1 SGHAT and CDR2 FQDESV (reference sequence). The CDR3 sequence is 19 residues long. The CDR3 nucleotides are TGTGCCAGCAGCTTACGCTCGGGACTAACGGCTTATTCCTACAATGAGCAGTCCTTC. It specifies CASSLRSGLTAYSYNEQSF.

V gene TRBV20-1 combines with J gene TRBJ2-7, with TRBD1 identical over 7 bases. The length of the CDR3 is 14 residues. V shed 2 bases and J 3 bases; nucleotides not matched to a gene: 7. Germline CDR1 and CDR2: DFQATT and SNEGSKA (reference sequence). CDR3 sequence reads: CSARRDRGRYEQYF. The CDR3 DNA sequence: TGCAGTGCTAGACGGGACAGAGGACGCTACGAGCAGTACTTC.

This clonotype showed up many times. J is TRBJ2-1 and V is TRBV25-1; 9 bases match TRBD2. Germline values: CDR1 MGHDK, CDR2 SYGVNS. Germline trimming cut 1 base from V and 7 bases from J; bases unmatched to any gene: 5. The CDR3 contains 15 residues. The chain's CDR3 is CASSELDSGSNEQFF. The CDR3 DNA follows: TGTGCCAGCAGTGAATTGGATAGCGGGAGTAATGAGCAGTTCTTC.

This clonotype was seen once. Since no conserved phenylalanine or tryptophan closes the CDR3, a read error is the likely cause. The chain has TRBV6-6 and TRBJ2-3; 8 bases map to TRBD2. CDR1 is MNHNY, CDR2 SVGAGI, per germline (reference sequence). This CDR3 has 15 amino acids. Trimming removed 3 bases from V and 3 bases from J; junction bases left unmatched: 5. The chain's CDR3 is CASSYSGNGTDTQYS. CDR3 nucleotide sequence: TGTGCCAGCAGTTATAGCGGGAACGGGACAGATACGCAGTATTCT.

The CDR3 loop is CASSISGQINYGYTF. The CDR3 nucleotides read TGTGCCAGTAGTATCTCGGGACAGATTAACTATGGCTACACCTTC. The chain carries TRBV19 and TRBJ1-2; 7 bases fit TRBD1. CDR1 LNHDA and CDR2 SQIVND come from the germline V gene (reference sequence). V was clipped by 3 bases and J by 1 base; unmatched bases: 5. The CDR3 totals 15 residues.

Points on this clonotype: It is unclear where the CDR3 begins or ends on the DNA, so no DNA is shown, and the CDR3 is as TCRdb lists it. CDR3: CASSDVWGEGSPHCEHYF. The V and J genes are TRBV6-1 and TRBJ2-7; TRBD2, the table's D call, was not compared with the DNA. With termini counted, the CDR3 has 18 amino acids. Germline V CDR1 and CDR2: MNHNS, SASEGT.

V and J are TRBV28 and TRBJ2-7, with 10 bases that match TRBD1. In germline, CDR1 is MDHEN, CDR2 SYDVKM. V shed 0 bases and J 9 bases; nucleotides not matched to a gene: 2. This CDR3 is built from 13 residues. The CDR3: CASSLWTGGGQYF. CDR3 nucleotides: TGTGCCAGCAGTTTATGGACAGGGGGCGGGCAGTACTTC.

This clonotype was counted a single time. The genes are TRBV11-2 and TRBJ2-1; D perhaps matches TRBD2 (6 bases). The CDR3 runs to 21 residues. Germline CDR1 SGHAT, CDR2 FQNNGV. Trimming cost V 7 bases and J 14 bases, with 45 bases left between them. The CDR3 sequence is CASTMPPPGEGSSDSYKEEFF. The CDR3 bases are TGTGCCAGCACCATGCCACCCCCGGGAGAAGGCAGCAGTGATTCCTACAAGGAGGAGTTCTTC. Variable domain in full (rest from reference TRBV11-2 and TRBJ2-1): EAGVAQSPRYKIIEKRQSVAFWCNPISGHATLYWYQQILGQGPKLLIQFQNNGVVDDSQLPKDRFSAERLKGVDSTLKIQPAKLEDSAVYLCASTMPPPGEGSSDSYKEEFFGPGTRLTVL.

A single count supports this clonotype. One junction end disagrees with the germline gene, perhaps due to a read error. This chain connects TRBV6-1 to TRBJ2-6; D may correspond to TRBD1 or TRBD2 (5 bases each). Germline CDR1 MNHNS, CDR2 SASEGT. The CDR3 consists of 17 residues. The CDR3 coding sequence is TGTGCCAGCAGTGAAAGGGACCGATATTCTGGGGCCAACCTCCTGACTTTC. Translation: CASSERDRYSGANLLTF.